This T cell receptor (beta chain) appears in the sequencing data of a study of T cell repertoires in cytomegalovirus infection. TCRdb recomputed calls from the reads with MiXCR, one row per CDR3 protein. The sample has about 51,000 distinct CDR3 sequences, over 15% seen once. Whole-study findings and limits: Cumulative frequency of public TCR beta families picked out carriers of CMV plus the relevant HLA.

Points on this clonotype: Its antigen remains unknown.

The source material was CD8+ T cells from cultured PBMCs, sampled from culture after CMV antigen stimulation. The clonotype originates from a human donor in good health (CMV status not recorded). Some clones in this sample may be carry-over from other donors' samples.

CDR3 region: CASRSDTGELFF. CDR3 coding DNA: TGTGCCAGCAGGTCCGACACCGGGGAGCTGTTTTTT. This sequence joins TRBV7-9 and TRBJ2-2; D gene ambiguous. From germline, CDR1 is SEHNR and CDR2 FQNEAQ (reference sequence). V gave up 6 bases and J gave up 3 bases, with 5 bases separating them. The CDR3 runs to 12 residues.